These T cell receptor beta chains were read from a single sample in a study of Graves' ophthalmopathy and Graves' hyperthyroidism. TCRdb reprocessed the multiplex PCR reads with MiXCR, giving one entry per CDR3 protein. The data contain about 740,000 distinct CDR3 sequences, 40% of them singletons. The sequenced sample was peripheral blood. These receptors were obtained from an adult man with Graves' ophthalmopathy. Both conserved end residues are part of each CDR3. A D gene is named only where the DNA matches it firmly. Size is stated for part of the rows, as once, few or many counts, or as a class when the clone is expanded.

clone size	V gene	J gene	D gene	CDR3 protein	CDR3 DNA
NA	TRBV5-1	TRBJ2-7	NA	CASSLDWEVGELYF	TGCGCCAGCAGCTTGGATTGGGAGGTCGGGGAGCTGTACTTC
few	TRBV2	TRBJ1-1	NA	CASRGRRLNTEAFF	TGTGCCAGCAGGGGCAGAAGATTAAACACTGAAGCTTTCTTT
few	TRBV10-1	TRBJ2-2	NA	CATSGEGTGELFF	TGCGCCACCTCGGGTGAGGGGACCGGGGAGCTGTTTTTT
NA	TRBV29-1	TRBJ1-2	NA	CSVGGGHDYGYTF	TGCAGCGTTGGGGGGGGGCATGACTATGGCTACACCTTC
NA	TRBV7-9	TRBJ2-3	NA	CASSLFQSDTQYF	TGTGCCAGCAGCTTATTTCAGTCGGATACGCAGTATTTT
NA	TRBV7-8	TRBJ2-7	NA	CASDGGGYERYF	TGTGCCAGCGACGGCGGGGGCTACGAGCGGTACTTC
many	TRBV10-3	TRBJ1-5	TRBD1	CAISNRDRITSNQPQHF	TGTGCCATCAGCAACCGGGACAGGATAACTAGCAATCAGCCCCAGCATTTT
NA	TRBV29-1	TRBJ1-1	NA	CSSPGWTEAFF	TGCAGTTCGCCCGGGTGGACTGAAGCTTTCTTT
NA	TRBV7-9	TRBJ2-7	TRBD2	CASSLAGGRRSYEQYF	TGTGCCAGCAGCCTCGCGGGCGGGAGGCGGTCCTACGAGCAGTACTTC
NA	TRBV24-1	TRBJ1-5	NA	CASSYTYVGTTNQPQHF	TGTGCCAGCAGTTACACCTATGTGGGGACAACAAATCAGCCCCAGCATTTT
many	TRBV4-1	TRBJ2-5	TRBD1	CASSHSWTGQETQYF	TGCGCCAGCAGCCATAGTTGGACAGGTCAAGAGACCCAGTACTTC
NA	TRBV25-1	TRBJ2-2	NA	CASSSRTVSNTGELFF	TGTGCCAGCAGCTCGCGGACAGTTTCAAACACCGGGGAGCTGTTTTTT
NA	TRBV10-3	TRBJ2-6	TRBD1	CAISEDRVAGANVLTF	TGTGCCATCAGTGAGGACAGGGTAGCTGGGGCCAACGTCCTGACTTTC
NA	TRBV20-1	TRBJ2-5	NA	CSASGVPPQYF	TGCAGTGCTAGCGGGGTCCCCCCCCAGTACTTC
NA	TRBV11-2	TRBJ2-7	NA	CASSLVSNQHYEQYF	TGTGCCAGCAGCTTAGTCAGTAACCAACACTACGAGCAGTACTTC
NA	TRBV12-5	TRBJ1-1	NA	CASGLNRGRAFF	TGTGCTAGTGGTTTGAATAGGGGGAGAGCTTTCTTT
NA	TRBV7-6	TRBJ2-6	NA	CASSTSGLGGSGANVLTF	TGTGCCAGCAGTACCTCAGGGTTGGGGGGCTCTGGGGCCAACGTCCTGACTTTC
NA	TRBV7-9	TRBJ1-1	TRBD1	CASSPAGTAHTEAFF	TGTGCCAGCAGCCCAGCGGGGACAGCCCACACTGAAGCTTTCTTT
NA	TRBV10-3	TRBJ2-7	NA	CASSLLGPPYEQYF	TGTGCCAGCAGTTTACTTGGACCCCCCTACGAGCAGTACTTC
NA	TRBV10-3	TRBJ1-1	NA	CAISVSSSSLGSNTEAFF	TGTGCCATCAGTGTAAGCAGCTCCTCCTTGGGGTCGAACACTGAAGCTTTCTTT
many	TRBV10-3	TRBJ2-7	TRBD2	CAISESLAESSYEQYF	TGTGCCATCAGTGAGTCGCTAGCGGAGAGCTCCTACGAGCAGTACTTC
few	TRBV10-3	TRBJ1-1	TRBD1	CAISAWDRDLNTEAFF	TGTGCCATCAGTGCTTGGGACAGGGACCTGAACACTGAAGCTTTCTTT
few	TRBV5-1	TRBJ2-7	NA	CASSRRTDTSYEQYF	TGCGCCAGCAGCCGCAGAACGGACACGTCCTACGAGCAGTACTTC
few	TRBV25-1	TRBJ2-2	NA	CASSSRTGTGELFF	TGTGCCAGCAGTTCGCGAACTGGGACCGGGGAGCTGTTTTTT
NA	TRBV10-3	TRBJ1-1	NA	CAISESEWGFF	TGTGCCATCAGTGAGTCAGAGTGGGGTTTCTTT
many	TRBV29-1	TRBJ1-1	NA	CSVEGQNTEAFF	TGCAGCGTTGAGGGCCAGAACACTGAAGCTTTCTTT
many	TRBV7-2	TRBJ2-5	NA	CASRGTEALSPETQYF	TGTGCCAGCAGGGGAACCGAAGCCCTGTCTCCAGAGACCCAGTACTTC
many	TRBV20-1	TRBJ1-6	NA	CSVKGPGNSPLHF	TGCAGTGTTAAGGGACCGGGTAATTCACCCCTCCACTTT
few	TRBV11-2	TRBJ1-1	TRBD1	CASSSDRRGEAFF	TGTGCCAGCAGCTCGGACAGGCGGGGTGAAGCTTTCTTT
NA	TRBV19	TRBJ1-2	NA	CASTIRGTGYTF	TGTGCCAGTACCATAAGGGGCACCGGGTACACCTTC
few	TRBV9	TRBJ2-7	TRBD2	CASSAGGRDPYEQYF	TGTGCCAGCAGCGCCGGGGGGAGGGACCCCTACGAGCAGTACTTC
once	TRBV7-9	TRBJ1-4	NA	CASSFEADFNEKLFF	TGTGCCAGCAGCTTCGAGGCAGACTTTAATGAAAAACTGTTTTTT
NA	TRBV7-3	TRBJ2-2	NA	CASSQDAAWDTGELFF	TGTGCCAGCAGCCAAGATGCGGCCTGGGACACCGGGGAGCTGTTTTTT
NA	TRBV7-3	TRBJ2-5	NA	CASSSAGTRETQYF	TGTGCCAGCAGCTCGGCCGGGACCCGGGAGACCCAGTACTTC
NA	TRBV7-9	TRBJ1-5	NA	CASSRVNRPQHF	TGTGCCAGCAGCAGGGTTAATCGGCCCCAGCATTTT
NA	TRBV2	TRBJ2-7	NA	CASSEIGQGGEQYF	TGTGCCAGCAGTGAAATCGGGCAGGGAGGCGAGCAGTACTTC
NA	TRBV29-1	TRBJ1-5	TRBD1	CSSRGQPSTQPQHF	TGCAGCTCACGGGGACAGCCTAGCACTCAGCCCCAGCATTTT
NA	TRBV29-1	TRBJ1-5	NA	CSVRGAGDQPQHF	TGCAGCGTACGGGGGGCTGGAGATCAGCCCCAGCATTTT
few	TRBV24-1	TRBJ1-5	NA	CATSGGQETQHF	TGTGCCACCAGTGGGGGACAAGAGACCCAGCATTTT
NA	TRBV10-3	TRBJ1-5	NA	CAISGQTRNQPQHF	TGTGCCATCAGTGGGCAGACACGGAATCAGCCCCAGCATTTT
few	TRBV7-9	TRBJ2-6	NA	CASGGEARANVLTF	TGTGCCAGCGGGGGCGAGGCCAGGGCCAACGTCCTGACTTTC